This T cell receptor (beta chain) was captured by sequencing in a study of T cells in tuberculosis. General study results and limits: Active tuberculosis cases were adults; controls were adolescents. The TCR-beta difference was not significant; alpha differences partly reflected length. Active tuberculosis alpha repertoires lay closer to GMM-specific TCRs than controls'.

In the case of this clone: What it binds is unknown.

Measured with immunoSEQ multiplex PCR; TCRdb has only the in-frame clones, and not every one. Of some 40,000 clones in the sample, around 95% were seen once. Germline loops: CDR1 SGHRS, CDR2 YFSETQ. Trimming removed 4 bases from V and 2 bases from J; junction bases left unmatched: 6. There are 16 residues in the CDR3. The TCR comes from a donor between 10 and 35 years old with latent tuberculosis or without tuberculosis infection. The gene calls are TRBV5-1 and TRBJ2-1, with TRBD2 matching over 10 bases. The source material was PBMCs. The CDR3 sequence: CASSPGTSDPYNEQFF. DNA for the CDR3: TGCGCCAGCAGCCCAGGGACTAGCGATCCCTACAATGAGCAGTTCTTC.